This is a list of T cell receptor beta chains from one sample in a study of T cell responses to AZD1222 COVID-19 vaccine. The data were produced by immunoSEQ multiplex PCR, yet TCRdb's version contains in-frame clones alone and is incomplete. The sample yields 120,000 to 150,000 clones, 90% to 95% seen once. The source was peripheral blood, collected on day 0 of AZD1222 vaccination. These receptors were collected from an adult in good health. Both conserved end residues are part of each CDR3. The order of the fields is clone size, D gene, V gene, J gene, CDR3 DNA, CDR3 protein. A D gene is named only where the DNA matches it firmly. Rows give clone size only sometimes, using once, few, many, or a class for an expanded clone.

NA	NA	TRBV29-1	TRBJ1-1	TGCAGCGTTGACTTTCCGGGCCGGCGGAGTGAAGCTTTCTTT	CSVDFPGRRSEAFF
NA	TRBD2	TRBV7-9	TRBJ2-7	TGTGCCAGCAGCTCAACCATACGGACTAGCGGGGATACCTACGAGCAGTACTTC	CASSSTIRTSGDTYEQYF
NA	TRBD1	TRBV3-1/TRBV3-2	TRBJ1-6	TGTGCCAGCAGCCCGACAGGGGGCTCTATCATGTTTTCCTATAATTCACCCCTCCACTTT	CASSPTGGSIMFSYNSPLHF
NA	NA	TRBV6-4	TRBJ1-4	TGTGCCAGCAGTGACTCCAGGGTAGGAAGTGAAAAACTGTTTTTT	CASSDSRVGSEKLFF
NA	TRBD1	TRBV5-1	TRBJ1-3	TGCGCCAGCAGCCCCTCCGGACAGGGAGGGCTAACTGGAAACACCATATATTTT	CASSPSGQGGLTGNTIYF
NA	NA	TRBV12-3/TRBV12-4	TRBJ2-3	TGTGCCAGCAGTTTATGGGGGCTGGGGCAGTATTTT	CASSLWGLGQYF
NA	NA	TRBV27	TRBJ1-6	TGTGCCAGCAGTTTATCAGGCCCATATAATTCACCCCTCCACTTT	CASSLSGPYNSPLHF
NA	NA	TRBV11-3	TRBJ2-1	TGTGCCAGCGCAGTAATGAGCTCCTACAATGAGCAGTTCTTC	CASAVMSSYNEQFF
NA	NA	TRBV3-1/TRBV3-2	TRBJ2-1	TGTGCCAGCAGCCACGTTCGGCCGGCCCGGAGTGAGCAGTTCTTC	CASSHVRPARSEQFF
NA	NA	TRBV6-5	TRBJ2-5	TGTGCCAGCAGTTACTCTGAGGCCCAAGAGACCCAGTACTTC	CASSYSEAQETQYF
NA	TRBD1	TRBV5-4	TRBJ1-4	TGTGCCAGCAGCTACGGGACAGGGAATGAAAAACTGTTTTTT	CASSYGTGNEKLFF
NA	NA	TRBV7-2	TRBJ1-6	TGTGCCAGCAGCTTAGAACAGGGTATTTTTTCACCCCTCCACTTT	CASSLEQGIFSPLHF
NA	TRBD1	TRBV7-8	TRBJ2-1	TGTGCCAGCAGCTTAGGGGGGACAGGAGGGCAGTTCTTC	CASSLGGTGGQFF
NA	NA	TRBV20-1	TRBJ2-7	TGCAGTGCTAGTCGTGGATACGAGCAGTACTTC	CSASRGYEQYF
NA	NA	TRBV2	TRBJ1-2	TGTGCCAGCAGTGAAGCGTGGGACGGAAACTATGGCTACACCTTC	CASSEAWDGNYGYTF
NA	TRBD1	TRBV18	TRBJ2-7	TGTGCCAGTTCAACCGGGACAGATCTCTACGAGCAGTACTTC	CASSTGTDLYEQYF
NA	NA	TRBV7-2	TRBJ2-1	TGTGCCAGCAGCTTAGCGCTCTCCGGTCACAATGAGCAGTTCTTC	CASSLALSGHNEQFF
NA	TRBD2	TRBV4-1	TRBJ2-5	TGCGCCAGCAGCCAAGAGTGGAGCGGGGGTGAGACCCAGTACTTC	CASSQEWSGGETQYF
NA	TRBD2	TRBV7-2	TRBJ2-7	TGTGCCAGCAGCCCAGCAACTAGCGGGAGTAACGAGCAGTACTTC	CASSPATSGSNEQYF
few	NA	TRBV4-2	TRBJ1-5	TGTGCCAGCAGCCAAGAAGGCAGGGCAGATCAGCCCCAGCATTTT	CASSQEGRADQPQHF
once	NA	TRBV5-4	TRBJ1-2	TGTGCCAGCAGCTTGCTACTATCAGCAGACGGCTATGGCTACACCTTC	CASSLLLSADGYGYTF
NA	NA	TRBV6-5	TRBJ1-2	TGTGCCAGCGGAACGGGTTACGGCTACACCTTC	CASGTGYGYTF
NA	TRBD2	TRBV9	TRBJ2-3	TGTGCCAGCAGTAGCGGGGGGAAGGATACGCAGTATTTT	CASSSGGKDTQYF
NA	TRBD1	TRBV5-1	TRBJ1-6	TGCGCCAGCAGCTTGACGGGACAGGGGGCCCTCTCACCCCTCCACTTT	CASSLTGQGALSPLHF
few	TRBD1	TRBV7-6	TRBJ2-3	TGTGCCAGCAGCCCCCGAGACAGGGGGACAGATACGCAGTATTTT	CASSPRDRGTDTQYF
NA	NA	TRBV4-2	TRBJ2-4	TGTGCCAGCAGCCAAGAACGGGGGGCCAAAAACATTCAGTACTTC	CASSQERGAKNIQYF
NA	NA	TRBV27	TRBJ1-5	TGTGGCAGCGCCACGGGTGGTCAGCCCCAGCATTTT	CGSATGGQPQHF
NA	TRBD1	TRBV12-3/TRBV12-4	TRBJ1-5	TGTGCCAGCACCACAGGGGGTCAGCCCCAGCATTTT	CASTTGGQPQHF
NA	TRBD2	TRBV7-3	TRBJ2-1	TGTGCCAGCAGCCAAAACCGACTAGCGGGGGGACTCAATGAGCAGTTCTTC	CASSQNRLAGGLNEQFF
NA	NA	TRBV15	TRBJ2-5	TGTGCCACCAGCAGAGCTAGCGTGTTAGAGACCCAGTACTTC	CATSRASVLETQYF
NA	NA	TRBV19	TRBJ2-7	TGTGCCAGTAGACTCGTCCCAAACTCCTACGAGCAGTACTTC	CASRLVPNSYEQYF
NA	NA	TRBV5-1	TRBJ1-4	TGCGCCAGCAGCCTACCACAGGGAGGCGTGAGTGAAAAACTGTTTTTT	CASSLPQGGVSEKLFF
NA	NA	TRBV9	TRBJ2-5	TGTGCCAGCAGCGTAGCACCGACAGGATCGAAGACCCAGTACTTC	CASSVAPTGSKTQYF
NA	TRBD1	TRBV5-1	TRBJ1-4	TGCGCCAGCAGTCGACAGGGGACTGAAAAACTGTTTTTT	CASSRQGTEKLFF
NA	NA	TRBV11-3	TRBJ2-3	TGTGCCAGCAGCTTAGGCGGCACGGATACGCAGTATTTT	CASSLGGTDTQYF
NA	TRBD1	TRBV2	TRBJ2-5	TGTGCCAGCCGGGACAGGGCAGAGACCCAGTACTTC	CASRDRAETQYF
NA	NA	TRBV5-1	TRBJ1-1	TGCGCCAGCAGCCCTGACAGCGGGCGGAACACTGAAGCTTTCTTT	CASSPDSGRNTEAFF
NA	TRBD2	TRBV5-1	TRBJ2-1	TGCGCCAGCAGCCCTAGCGGGAGTGGGGGCAATGAGCAGTTCTTC	CASSPSGSGGNEQFF
NA	TRBD1	TRBV27	TRBJ1-2	TGTGCCAGCAGTTTGGCCGGACAGGCCAATGGCTACACCTTC	CASSLAGQANGYTF
NA	NA	TRBV11-3	TRBJ2-1	TGTGCCAGCAGCCGCGGACAGCACAATGAGCAGTTCTTC	CASSRGQHNEQFF
NA	TRBD1	TRBV24-1	TRBJ2-7	TGTGCCACCAGCCAAGACAGGGATAGCTCCTACGAGCAGTACTTC	CATSQDRDSSYEQYF
NA	NA	TRBV10-1	TRBJ2-5	TGCGCCAGCAGTGAGATCCCTTTCGGCTCACGGAGGGAAGAGACCCAGTACTTC	CASSEIPFGSRREETQYF
NA	NA	TRBV3-1/TRBV3-2	TRBJ1-3	TGTGCCAGCAGCCCCCGCAACTCAGGAAACACCATATATTTT	CASSPRNSGNTIYF
once	TRBD2	TRBV6-4	TRBJ2-1	TGTGCCAGCAGTGTCGCGGGGGGTATCGATGAGCAGTTCTTC	CASSVAGGIDEQFF
NA	NA	TRBV7-9	TRBJ2-1	TGTGCCAGCAGCCCCCAACACGGTAGCTCCTACAATGAGCAGTTCTTC	CASSPQHGSSYNEQFF
once	TRBD1	TRBV27	TRBJ2-7	TGTGCCAGCAGTTTGTGGGGGACAGGAAGCGAGCAGTACTTC	CASSLWGTGSEQYF
NA	TRBD1	TRBV18	TRBJ2-7	TGTGCCAGCTCACCGCCAGGGGGCTACGAGCAGTACTTC	CASSPPGGYEQYF
NA	NA	TRBV5-1	TRBJ1-2	TGCGCCAGCAGCTTGGCCATATCCTCCTTTACGAGCGGCTACACCTTC	CASSLAISSFTSGYTF
NA	NA	TRBV7-3	TRBJ2-1	TGTGCCAGCAGCTTAAACGCGGGCTCCTACAATGAGCAGTTCTTC	CASSLNAGSYNEQFF
NA	NA	TRBV7-2	TRBJ1-5	TGTGCCAGCAGCCCGGGGGCAGGGTATAGCAATCAGCCCCAGCATTTT	CASSPGAGYSNQPQHF
NA	TRBD2	TRBV6-5	TRBJ2-3	TGTGCCAGCAGTATCCTAGCGGGATGGGGAGATACGCAGTATTTT	CASSILAGWGDTQYF
NA	NA	TRBV4-2	TRBJ2-5	TGTGCCAGCAGCCAAGGGAGGAAGGAGACCCAGTACTTC	CASSQGRKETQYF
NA	TRBD1	TRBV2	TRBJ2-5	TGTGCCAGCAGTGAGACAGGGGGCAGGGAGACCCAGTACTTC	CASSETGGRETQYF
NA	NA	TRBV7-3	TRBJ2-1	TGTGCCAGCAGCCTAAGTCCGGATACCAATGAGCAGTTCTTC	CASSLSPDTNEQFF
few	TRBD1	TRBV11-2	TRBJ2-2	TGTGCCAGCAGCTTACAGCCGGGACAGGGGGCCGGGGAGCTGTTTTTT	CASSLQPGQGAGELFF
NA	NA	TRBV19	TRBJ1-1	TGTGCCAGTAGTCCCTCCCCACTTTCGATGAACACTGAAGCTTTCTTT	CASSPSPLSMNTEAFF